These 7 T cell receptor beta chains share one sample of origin, sequenced in a study of control samples from healthy donors and cancer patients. Here immunoSEQ multiplex PCR was the method, and the copy in TCRdb shows in-frame clones only, minus some. The sample records roughly 100,000 clones, about 89% being singletons. Sequencing input: blood. Every receptor here comes from a man under 40 in good health.

The chain recombines TRBV6-4 with TRBJ1-2; D gene ambiguous. Trimming pared 0 bases from V and 8 bases from J, leaving 16 bases between. CDR1 and CDR2 from the germline V gene are MRHNA and SNTAGT. This CDR3 has 15 amino acids. The CDR3 region is CASSDSNWGDKGYTF. In DNA form, the CDR3 reads TGTGCCAGCAGTGACTCGAATTGGGGAGATAAAGGCTACACCTTC.

The chain joins TRBV28 to TRBJ2-3; no clear D gene. Germline CDR1 is MDHEN and CDR2 is SYDVKM. The V end was cut by 5 bases, the J end by 1 base, with 7 bases between. The CDR3 is made up of 13 amino acids. This chain's CDR3 is CASSAPGTDTQYF. The CDR3 DNA reads as TGTGCCAGCAGTGCCCCCGGCACAGATACGCAGTATTTT. Supplemented by reference TRBV28 and TRBJ2-3, the full variable domain reads DVKVTQSSRYLVKRTGEKVFLECVQDMDHENMFWYRQDPGLGLRLIYFSYDVKMKEKGDIPEGYSVSREKKERFSLILESASTNQTSMYLCASSAPGTDTQYFGPGTRLTVL.

The V gene is TRBV3-1 (or the pseudogene TRBV3-2), the J gene TRBJ2-3, with a tentative D call TRBD2 (5 bases). The CDR3 sequence is 16 residues long. CDR1 is LGHDT and CDR2 is YNNKEL in the germline V gene (reference sequence). The germline V and J ends were trimmed by 1 base and 0 bases, with 11 bases remaining between them. This chain's CDR3 is CASSQARWTSTDTQYF. The CDR3 DNA is TGTGCCAGCAGCCAAGCGAGGTGGACTAGCACAGATACGCAGTATTTT.

The chain is built from TRBV2 and TRBJ1-1; no firm D call. The CDR3 is 15 amino acids. Germline CDR1 SNHLY, CDR2 FYNNEI. V shed 2 bases and J shed 6 bases, with 16 bases lying between them. Written as DNA, the CDR3 is TGTGCCAGCAGTGAACTACAAAGCCGCCGTTCTGAAGCTTTCTTT. It codes for CASSELQSRRSEAFF.

With respect to this clone: A read error may explain this, as a much larger clone is one base away. Other DNA sequences within the sample encode an identical CDR3. The genes are TRBV5-1 and TRBJ1-6; D is possibly TRBD1 (5 bases). Germline loops: CDR1 SGHRS, CDR2 YFSETQ. This CDR3 region has 14 residues. V lost 1 base to trimming and J lost 7 bases, with 9 bases between them. The DNA for the CDR3 is TGCGCCAGCAGCTTGTCAGGGTTAAATTCACCCCTCCACTTT. It codes for CASSLSGLNSPLHF.

The J gene is TRBJ1-1, the V gene TRBV28; D unclear. Deletions cut 10 bases from V and 4 bases from J, with 10 bases between. There are 11 residues in the CDR3. CDR1 and CDR2 (germline): MDHEN, SYDVKM. This CDR3 reads CATQALTEAFF. In DNA, the CDR3 is TGTGCCACCCAGGCTCTCACTGAAGCTTTCTTT.

This clone was found once. The chain combines TRBV9 with TRBJ2-6; no clear D gene. The V gene's germline CDR1 is SGDLS and CDR2 YYNGEE. The CDR3 loop spans 14 amino acids. V lost 4 bases and J lost 0, with 5 bases in between. The CDR3 DNA is TGTGCCAGCAGCCCGTTCTCTGGGGCCAACGTCCTGACTTTC. Residues: CASSPFSGANVLTF.